This is a list of T cell receptor beta chains from one sample in a study of beta chain features in type 1 diabetes. Produced via immunoSEQ multiplex PCR; TCRdb's table is partial and in-frame only. The data show about 250,000 clones, 12% to 15% seen once. Sequenced material: naive CD4+ T cells from blood. The receptors originated from a woman aged 40 to 50 in good health. The CDR3 runs from the conserved cysteine through the conserved F or W. Fields, in order: D gene, V gene, J gene, clone size, CDR3 protein, CDR3 DNA. A D gene is named only where the DNA matches it firmly. Clone size is shown for a subset of rows, as once, few, many or a class of expanded clone.

TRBD2	TRBV19	TRBJ2-3	few	CASSPRGGSADTQYF	TGTGCCAGTAGTCCCCGGGGGGGGTCAGCAGATACGCAGTATTTT
TRBD1	TRBV5-1	TRBJ2-7	-	CASSPTGVSAYEQYF	TGCGCCAGCAGCCCTACAGGGGTATCGGCCTACGAGCAGTACTTC
-	TRBV6-1	TRBJ2-7	-	CASSRLTYEQYF	TGTGCCAGCTCGCGACTAACCTACGAGCAGTACTTC
TRBD1	TRBV29-1	TRBJ2-7	-	CSVIQGAHEQYF	TGCAGCGTTATACAGGGGGCCCACGAGCAGTACTTC
-	TRBV4-3	TRBJ2-2	-	CASSQDPRNTGELFF	TGCGCCAGCAGCCAAGACCCCAGGAACACCGGGGAGCTGTTTTTT
TRBD1	TRBV14	TRBJ2-7	-	CASSLPTGRDAEQYF	TGTGCCAGCAGCCTCCCGACAGGGCGTGATGCCGAGCAGTACTTC
TRBD1	TRBV2	TRBJ2-5	few	CASRRDREETQYF	TGTGCCAGCAGACGGGACAGGGAAGAGACCCAGTACTTC
-	TRBV5-1	TRBJ1-3	-	CASSWGGGIGNTIYF	TGCGCCAGCAGCTGGGGAGGGGGGATTGGAAACACCATATATTTT
-	TRBV12-5	TRBJ2-2	-	CASGFPGSTGELFF	TGTGCTAGTGGTTTTCCCGGGTCTACCGGGGAGCTGTTTTTT
TRBD2	TRBV7-9	TRBJ2-7	-	CASSPGLAGYEQYF	TGTGCCAGCAGTCCGGGACTAGCGGGTTACGAGCAGTACTTC
-	TRBV2	TRBJ2-3	few	CASRAPRSTDTQYF	TGTGCCAGCAGGGCCCCTAGGAGCACAGATACGCAGTATTTT
TRBD1	TRBV2	TRBJ2-2	few	CASTLMGQGNTGELFF	TGTGCCAGCACCCTGATGGGACAGGGGAACACCGGGGAGCTGTTTTTT
TRBD2	TRBV18	TRBJ2-5	-	CASSPPLAGAQETQYF	TGTGCCAGCTCACCTCCACTAGCGGGGGCCCAAGAGACCCAGTACTTC
TRBD2	TRBV19	TRBJ2-7	-	CASSPGLMAGEQYF	TGTGCCAGTAGTCCGGGACTAATGGCTGGGGAGCAGTACTTC
TRBD2	TRBV5-1	TRBJ2-5	few	CASSGVAIAGGLETQYF	TGCGCCAGCAGCGGAGTCGCGATAGCGGGGGGGCTTGAGACCCAGTACTTC
TRBD2	TRBV28	TRBJ2-3	-	CASSLGLAGGIGTDTQYF	TGTGCCAGCAGTTTGGGGCTAGCGGGGGGGATAGGCACAGATACGCAGTATTTT
-	TRBV5-1	TRBJ1-6	-	CASSETQGYNSPLHF	TGCGCCAGCAGCGAAACACAGGGTTATAATTCACCCCTCCACTTT
-	TRBV6-4	TRBJ1-2	few	CASSATGSDRYGYTF	TGTGCCAGCAGTGCAACGGGGTCGGACCGCTATGGCTACACCTTC
-	TRBV4-1	TRBJ2-3	-	CASSQEGSGWGTDTQYF	TGCGCCAGCAGCCAAGAGGGATCAGGGTGGGGCACAGATACGCAGTATTTT
TRBD2	TRBV10-1	TRBJ2-5	once	CASSEFVRGTLETQYF	TGCGCCAGCAGTGAGTTCGTGCGGGGGACTCTGGAGACCCAGTACTTC
TRBD2	TRBV7-8	TRBJ2-5	-	CASTGTSGGGLAKTQYF	TGTGCCAGCACGGGGACTAGCGGGGGAGGCTTAGCTAAGACCCAGTACTTC
-	TRBV7-8	TRBJ2-5	-	CASSFGGQETQYF	TGTGCCAGCAGCTTCGGAGGCCAAGAGACCCAGTACTTC
-	TRBV19	TRBJ1-2	-	CASREGANYGYTF	TGTGCCAGTAGAGAGGGGGCTAACTATGGCTACACCTTC
TRBD1	TRBV5-6	TRBJ2-5	-	CASSFLGQGVQETQYF	TGTGCCAGCAGCTTTCTAGGACAGGGGGTACAAGAGACCCAGTACTTC
-	TRBV5-4	TRBJ2-1	-	CASSGRKTVVANEQFF	TGTGCCAGCAGCGGTAGGAAGACGGTGGTAGCGAATGAGCAGTTCTTC
-	TRBV4-3	TRBJ2-3	-	CASSQQAGMGRTDTQYF	TGCGCCAGCAGCCAACAAGCGGGTATGGGCAGGACAGATACGCAGTATTTT
-	TRBV5-1	TRBJ1-1	few	CASSLGTALNTEAFF	TGCGCCAGCAGCTTGGGGACAGCCTTGAACACTGAAGCTTTCTTT
-	TRBV9	TRBJ1-3	-	CASSVGGVLGNTIYF	TGTGCCAGCAGCGTTGGAGGGGTTCTCGGAAACACCATATATTTT
TRBD1	TRBV19	TRBJ1-2	-	CPYPGQGVKSYGYTF	TGTCCCTACCCGGGACAGGGAGTGAAGAGCTATGGCTACACCTTC
-	TRBV5-4	TRBJ1-1	few	CASSLERGRNTEAFF	TGTGCCAGCAGCTTGGAAAGGGGCAGGAACACTGAAGCTTTCTTT
-	TRBV5-1	TRBJ2-5	-	CASTLSTGGETQYF	TGCGCCAGCACCCTTTCGACAGGTGGAGAGACCCAGTACTTC
TRBD1	TRBV13	TRBJ1-5	few	CASSSDRDQPQHF	TGTGCCAGCAGCTCGGACAGGGATCAGCCCCAGCATTTT
-	TRBV18	TRBJ2-6	few	CASSPLVGRGLRPGGANVLTF	TGTGCCAGCTCACCACTTGTGGGGCGGGGCCTCCGTCCCGGTGGGGCCAACGTCCTGACTTTC
TRBD2	TRBV5-6	TRBJ2-1	few	CASSLVSSGAHGKFF	TGTGCCAGCAGCTTGGTTTCTAGCGGGGCCCACGGCAAGTTCTTC
TRBD2	TRBV14	TRBJ2-7	many	CASSQVGLAGPAYEQYF	TGTGCCAGCAGCCAGGTTGGACTAGCGGGGCCCGCCTACGAGCAGTACTTC
-	TRBV5-1	TRBJ2-3	-	CASSRAGGTDTQYF	TGCGCCAGCAGCCGCGCCGGGGGCACAGATACGCAGTATTTT
-	TRBV10-3	TRBJ2-5	-	CAISESDTPRETQYF	TGTGCCATCAGTGAGTCAGACACTCCAAGGGAGACCCAGTACTTC
-	TRBV18	TRBJ1-5	-	CASSSRDQPQHF	TGTGCCAGCTCAAGCAGGGATCAGCCCCAGCATTTT
-	TRBV2	TRBJ2-2	-	CASRLDSSNTGELFF	TGTGCCAGCAGACTGGACAGTTCGAACACCGGGGAGCTGTTTTTT
-	TRBV5-6	TRBJ1-4	-	CASSPRGGVWEKLFF	TGTGCCAGCAGCCCCCGGGGGGGCGTTTGGGAAAAACTGTTTTTT
-	TRBV7-2	TRBJ1-1	-	CASSSEPLYATEAFF	TGTGCCAGCAGCTCCGAGCCTCTTTACGCCACTGAAGCTTTCTTT
-	TRBV5-4	TRBJ1-3	-	CASSREGASSGNTIYF	TGTGCCAGCAGTCGCGAGGGCGCGAGCTCTGGAAACACCATATATTTT
-	TRBV11-3	TRBJ2-5	few	CASSSSGVETQYF	TGTGCCAGCAGCTCGTCGGGGGTAGAGACCCAGTACTTC
-	TRBV5-1	TRBJ2-5	few	CASSLALAPQETQYF	TGCGCCAGCAGCTTGGCCCTAGCGCCACAAGAGACCCAGTACTTC
TRBD1	TRBV10-3	TRBJ2-4	-	CAISESTGRGAKNIQYF	TGTGCCATCAGTGAGTCGACAGGGAGAGGGGCCAAAAACATTCAGTACTTC
-	TRBV7-9	TRBJ1-1	-	CASSFRHLNTEAFF	TGTGCCAGCAGCTTTAGACACCTGAACACTGAAGCTTTCTTT
-	TRBV19	TRBJ1-2	few	CASSIRGERDGYTF	TGTGCCAGTAGTATCCGGGGCGAGCGGGATGGCTACACCTTC
TRBD1	TRBV5-4	TRBJ1-1	few	CASSLDQGGTEAFF	TGTGCCAGCAGCTTGGATCAGGGGGGTACTGAAGCTTTCTTT
TRBD1	TRBV25-1	TRBJ1-1	few	CASSSRQGWDTEAFF	TGTGCCAGCAGTAGCCGACAGGGCTGGGACACTGAAGCTTTCTTT
TRBD2	TRBV11-2	TRBJ2-1	few	CASSLELTSGANEQFF	TGTGCCAGCAGCTTAGAGCTGACTAGCGGGGCCAATGAGCAGTTCTTC
-	TRBV19	TRBJ2-7	few	CASGPQGLGPWEQYF	TGTGCCAGTGGTCCTCAGGGTCTCGGGCCTTGGGAGCAGTACTTC
TRBD2	TRBV25-1	TRBJ2-3	few	CASSPSGGGTDTQYF	TGTGCCAGCAGTCCTAGCGGAGGAGGCACAGATACGCAGTATTTT
-	TRBV7-7	TRBJ2-7	-	CASSPQEGSYEQYF	TGTGCTAGCAGCCCCCAGGAAGGCTCCTACGAGCAGTACTTC
TRBD1	TRBV5-1	TRBJ1-1	few	CASSFRTGVNTEAFF	TGCGCCAGCAGCTTTAGGACAGGAGTGAACACTGAAGCTTTCTTT
-	TRBV25-1	TRBJ1-1	-	CASSWSGKTEAFF	TGTGCCAGCAGTTGGTCAGGGAAGACTGAAGCTTTCTTT
-	TRBV5-6	TRBJ1-5	-	CASSVYSNQPQHF	TGTGCCAGCAGCGTGTATAGCAATCAGCCCCAGCATTTT
TRBD2	TRBV14	TRBJ2-5	few	CASSQDALAGGTQYF	TGTGCCAGCAGCCAAGATGCCCTAGCGGGGGGGACCCAGTACTTC
-	TRBV28	TRBJ1-1	-	CASSLVYTEAFF	TGTGCCAGCAGTTTAGTATATACTGAAGCTTTCTTT
TRBD2	TRBV5-1	TRBJ2-3	few	CASYSGGAGTDTQYF	TGCGCCAGTTATAGCGGGGGGGCCGGTACTGATACGCAGTATTTT
TRBD1	TRBV19	TRBJ1-5	few	CASSSTGGHQPQHF	TGTGCCAGTAGTTCAACAGGGGGCCATCAGCCCCAGCATTTT